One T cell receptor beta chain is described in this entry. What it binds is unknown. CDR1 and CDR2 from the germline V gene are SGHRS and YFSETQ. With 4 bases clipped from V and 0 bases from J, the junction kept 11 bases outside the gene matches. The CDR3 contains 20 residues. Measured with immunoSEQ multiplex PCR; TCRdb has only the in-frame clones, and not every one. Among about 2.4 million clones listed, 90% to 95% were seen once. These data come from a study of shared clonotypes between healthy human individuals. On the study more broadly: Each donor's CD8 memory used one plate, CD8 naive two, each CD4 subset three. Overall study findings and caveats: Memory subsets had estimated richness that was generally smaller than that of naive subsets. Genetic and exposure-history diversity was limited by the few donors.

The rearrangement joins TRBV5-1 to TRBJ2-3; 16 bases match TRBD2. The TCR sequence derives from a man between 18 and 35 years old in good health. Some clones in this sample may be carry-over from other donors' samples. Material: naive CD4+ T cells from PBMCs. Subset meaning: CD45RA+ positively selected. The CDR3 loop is CASSPGTSGRGSSSTDTQYF. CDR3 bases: TGCGCCAGCAGCCCCGGGACTAGCGGGAGGGGATCCTCTAGCACAGATACGCAGTATTTT. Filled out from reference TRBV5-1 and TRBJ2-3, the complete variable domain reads KAGVTQTPRYLIKTRGQQVTLSCSPISGHRSVSWYQQTPGQGLQFLFEYFSETQRNKGNFPGRFSGRQFSNSRSEMNVSTLELGDSALYLCASSPGTSGRGSSSTDTQYFGPGTRLTVL.